The present T cell receptor (beta chain) was sequenced within a study of OX40 agonist ivuxolimab in advanced cancers. General notes on the study: Ivuxolimab, which targeted the costimulatory receptor OX40 (CD134), was an agonistic, fully human IgG2 monoclonal antibody. Intravenous ivuxolimab was administered to patients every 2 weeks at six dose levels: 0.01, 0.1, 0.3, 1.5, 3 and 10 mg/kg. Of the approximately 54 dose-escalation patients, hepatocellular carcinoma was present in about 19, melanoma in around 15, renal cell carcinoma in 9 and head and neck cancer in 9. The dose-escalation cohort was 82.7% male with a mean age of approximately 60 years, ranging from roughly 23 to 85. Prior anti-PD-1, anti-PD-L1 or anti-CTLA-4 therapy was permitted, and checkpoint inhibitors had been received by about 44% of dose-escalation patients. Partial responses were achieved by three dose-escalation patients, of whom one had hepatocellular carcinoma and two had cutaneous melanoma. The point of sequencing TCRbeta in the periphery was to test whether ivuxolimab changed TCR sequence diversity and drove clonal T-cell expansion. The paper describes the monotherapy dose-escalation part (N of about 47 patients) of the phase I trial of ivuxolimab.

From the cysteine through the phenylalanine, the CDR3 covers 17 amino acids. CDR3 DNA only is kept here, 51 bases in frame from base 1. V gives up 7 bases and J gives up 0 bases, and the segment between their germline ends measures 20 bases. Sequences MNHEY (CDR1) and SMNVEV (CDR2) are obtained from the germline V gene (reference sequence). With regard to this clone: Its antigen has not been determined. No base-level quality is on record; no much larger clone is a single base apart.

Genomic DNA was extracted from sorted cells for sequencing of the TCRbeta CDR3 region. TCRbeta CDR3 regions were sequenced using the immunoSEQ Assay. The table was pulled from immuneACCESS by TCRdb, which kept in-frame rearrangements only. Such tables lose some clones; where checked, under half of the loss comes from unresolved V genes, and the rest has no known cause. Counted in this sample were 40,000 to 60,000 clones; about 86% of them appeared once. More than 1.5% of the sample lies in the top ten. Patients with a history of autoimmune disease or receiving systemic immunosuppression were excluded from the trial. Peripheral blood for TCR sequencing was collected from all dose cohorts at baseline, on cycle 4 day 1, and on cycle 7 day 1. Samples were obtained from an open-label, multicenter, first-in-human phase I dose-escalation trial of ivuxolimab. Adults with locally advanced or metastatic melanoma, renal cell, hepatocellular, or head and neck squamous cell carcinoma were enrolled in the trial. Before TCR sequencing, CD4+ T cells and CD8+ T cells were sorted from peripheral blood as separate populations.

Overall study results and their limits: The antigen specificity of the peripheral T cells that underwent clonal expansion was not determined. At doses of 0.1 to 3.0 mg/kg, clonal expansion of both CD4+ and CD8+ blood T cells was observed from baseline to week 6. In the 0.1-3.0 mg/kg groups, partial responders were among the patients with the lowest normalized peripheral clonal expansion, particularly in CD8+ T cells. Low levels of normalized T-cell clonal expansion were also shown by some nonresponding patients. On average, CD8+ T cells showed more expanded clones than CD4+ T cells after ivuxolimab.

The sample in question was CD4+ or CD8+ T cells sorted from blood, obtained in a trial of the OX40 agonist ivuxolimab. This sequence was found in an adult with an advanced solid tumor such as melanoma, head and neck, liver or kidney cancer. The sequence links TRBV27 to TRBJ2-3; the D assignment is uncertain and may be TRBD1 or TRBD2, with 5 bases supporting each. The DNA is as follows: TGTGCCAGCACCGTCTGGTGGGGGAGCGGTAGCACAGATACGCAGTATTTT. This gives the protein CASTVWWGSGSTDTQYF.